Only a few counts were recorded for the clone carrying this T cell receptor beta chain. The antigen is undetermined. This sample was taken from a study of vaccination effects on CD4 cells after COVID-19. In the ViraFEST assay, antigen-specific CD4+ clonotypes were identified by expansion after peptide-pool stimulation. When nine to ten days of culture had elapsed, CD4+ T cells were isolated. Nucleocapsid antibody tests were negative, and the vaccine recipients had no prior SARS-CoV-2 infection. Trimming stripped 5 bases from V and 0 bases from J, with 14 bases between. The CDR3 sequence is 16 residues long. Germline loops: CDR1 MDHEN, CDR2 SYDVKM. The protocol was immunoSEQ multiplex PCR, while the TCRdb copy is restricted to in-frame clones and leaves out a portion. The sample contains tens of thousands of clones, approximately 76% of which appear only once.

This TCR derives from a human donor who received a COVID-19 vaccine. This specimen consisted of CD4+ T cells from PBMCs cultured with HCoV-NL63 spike peptides, obtained before COVID-19 vaccination. This chain connects TRBV28 to TRBJ1-3, with D perhaps matching TRBD1 (5 bases). CDR3: CASSPKQVFSGNTIYF. The CDR3 DNA reads TGTGCCAGCAGTCCCAAACAGGTATTCTCTGGAAACACCATATATTTT.